This T cell receptor (beta chain) came from a study of type 1 and type 2 diabetes patients. On the study more broadly: The cohort mixed type 1 diabetes, type 2 diabetes and nondiabetic donors. The study's findings and limits: Some HECs seen only in T1D might also appear in more T2D or control samples.

Each participant gave about 10 milliliters of peripheral blood. The PCR template was genomic DNA. The TCR beta CDR3 region was amplified using 30 forward and 13 reverse primers. MiXCR was run by TCRdb on the multiplex PCR reads, yielding one entry per CDR3 protein. Altogether more than 250,000 distinct CDR3 sequences are present, roughly 48% being singletons, with the ten largest covering about an eighth. As for this clonotype: Its antigen is currently unknown.

Trimming removed 4 bases at V and 6 bases at J, with 13 bases between. Germline-derived CDR1 and CDR2 are LNHNV and YYDKDF (reference sequence). The CDR3 consists of 14 residues. The sequence was collected from a man between 18 and 35 years old with type 2 diabetes. Material: peripheral blood mononuclear cells (PBMCs). J is TRBJ1-5 and V is TRBV15; D gene unclear. The CDR3 DNA is TGTGCCACCAGCACTCAGTCAATTCGTCAGCCCCAGCATTTT. It is translated as CATSTQSIRQPQHF.